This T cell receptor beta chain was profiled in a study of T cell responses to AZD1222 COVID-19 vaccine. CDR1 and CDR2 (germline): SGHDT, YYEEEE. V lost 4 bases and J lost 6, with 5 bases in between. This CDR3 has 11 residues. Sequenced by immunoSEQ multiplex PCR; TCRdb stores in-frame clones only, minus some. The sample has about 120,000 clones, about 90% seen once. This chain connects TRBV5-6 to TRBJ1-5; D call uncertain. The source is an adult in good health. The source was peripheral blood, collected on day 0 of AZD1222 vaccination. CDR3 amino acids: CASSAGQPQHF. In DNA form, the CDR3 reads TGTGCCAGCAGCGCCGGTCAGCCCCAGCATTTT.